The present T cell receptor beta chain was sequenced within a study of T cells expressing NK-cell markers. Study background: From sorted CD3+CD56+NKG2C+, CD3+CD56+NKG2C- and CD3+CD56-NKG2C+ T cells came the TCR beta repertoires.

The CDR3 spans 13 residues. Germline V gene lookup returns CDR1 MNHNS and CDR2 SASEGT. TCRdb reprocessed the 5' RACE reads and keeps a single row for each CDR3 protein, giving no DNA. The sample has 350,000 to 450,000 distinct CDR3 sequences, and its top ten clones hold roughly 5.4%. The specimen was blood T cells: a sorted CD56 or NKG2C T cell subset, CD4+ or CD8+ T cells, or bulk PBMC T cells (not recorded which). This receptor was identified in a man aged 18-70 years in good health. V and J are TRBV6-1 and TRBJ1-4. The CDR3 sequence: CASSGEGPWPLFF.